Shown below are 20 T cell receptor beta chains from a single sample sequenced in a study of post-analysis software for immune sequencing data. Sequencing libraries made from TCR beta cDNA carried unique molecular identifiers. TCRdb ran MiXCR on the PCR reads and lists one entry per CDR3 protein. This sample yields hundreds of thousands of distinct CDR3 sequences, of which about 40% are seen a single time; under 2% belongs to the top ten. Antigens of these TCRs are unknown. Study-wide results and limits: Included in a set of five TRBV segments more frequent in patients than controls were TRBV5-6, TRBV5-1 and TRBV20-1.

Source material: blood. The receptors here all came from a girl between 10 and 17 years old with multiple sclerosis.

The V call is TRBV13, the J call TRBJ2-7; D is ambiguous. Germline loops: CDR1 PRHDT, CDR2 FYEKMQ (reference sequence). This CDR3 spans 14 amino acids. The V end lost 4 bases, the J end lost 0 bases, and 10 bases lay between the germline ends. Here the CDR3 reads CASSSPDFSYEQYF. The CDR3 nucleotides are TGTGCCAGCAGCTCCCCCGACTTCTCCTACGAGCAGTACTTC.

The chain recombines TRBV5-1 with TRBJ2-7; D gene ambiguous. V lost 3 bases, J lost 0 bases, and 10 bases lay in between. CDR3 size: 14 residues. Germline V CDR1 and CDR2: SGHRS, YFSETQ. The CDR3 coding sequence is TGCGCCAGCAGCTCGGACGTTAGCTCCTACGAGCAGTACTTC. Translation gives CASSSDVSSYEQYF.

The V call is TRBV7-9, the J call TRBJ2-5; the D gene is possibly TRBD1 (5 bases). The tail of the sequence fits TRBJ2-7 better, so the J call may be wrong. Per germline, CDR1 SEHNR and CDR2 FQNEAQ (reference sequence). The CDR3 has 14 amino acids. The CDR3 loop is CASSLSAQGHEQYF. Written as DNA, the CDR3 is TGTGCCAGCAGCTTATCTGCCCAGGGTCACGAGCAGTACTTC.

V usage is TRBV6-1 and J usage is TRBJ2-3, with D unclear. Trimming removed 5 bases from V and 11 bases from J, with 14 bases in between. The CDR3 totals 12 residues. CDR1 and CDR2 from the germline V gene are MNHNS and SASEGT. CDR3 coding DNA: TGTGCCAGCAGTAACGCCGGGCTACGGCAGTATTTT. This codes for CASSNAGLRQYF.

The chain has TRBV5-1 and TRBJ1-1; D call uncertain. This CDR3 has 14 residues. V dropped 0 bases and J dropped 1 base, with 7 bases sitting between them. Germline-derived CDR1 and CDR2 are SGHRS and YFSETQ. CDR3 amino acids: CASSLAWANTEAFF. CDR3 sequence (DNA): TGCGCCAGCAGCTTGGCCTGGGCGAACACTGAAGCTTTCTTT.

This clonotype was observed a few times. The chain has TRBV20-1 and TRBJ1-5; a possible D gene is TRBD1 (6 bases). CDR3 length equals 16 residues. The V gene's germline CDR1 is DFQATT and CDR2 SNEGSKA (reference sequence). The V and J ends lost 3 bases and 7 bases respectively, with 22 bases between them. The CDR3 nucleotides read TGCAGTGCTAGCCCCCTAACAGGGAGAGGGGGACAGCCCCAGCATTTT. This translates into CSASPLTGRGGQPQHF.

V usage is TRBV12-3 or TRBV12-4 and J usage is TRBJ2-3, with D possibly being TRBD2 (5 bases). The CDR3 has 13 amino acids. The germline V and J ends were trimmed by 5 bases and 5 bases, with 11 bases remaining between them. The CDR3: CASSLVGGDTQYF. The CDR3 DNA follows: TGTGCCAGCAGTCTAGTAGGAGGAGATACGCAGTATTTT.

The chain recombines TRBV29-1 with TRBJ2-7, with D possibly matching TRBD1 (5 bases). Germline CDR1 reads SQVTM; CDR2 reads ANQGSEA. There are 14 residues in the CDR3. The V gene lost 7 bases and the J gene lost 1 base, with 17 bases spanning the gap. The CDR3 sequence is CSAQGRMFSYEQYF. CDR3 in DNA: TGCAGCGCCCAGGGCCGGATGTTTTCCTACGAGCAGTACTTC.

The chain has TRBV6-1 and TRBJ2-1; D possibly corresponds to TRBD1 (5 bases). Germline CDR1 is MNHNS and CDR2 is SASEGT. V was cut by 10 bases and J by 7 bases, with 26 bases left in between. The CDR3 consists of 16 residues. This chain's CDR3 is CATRQRGRGGYNEQFF. The CDR3 nucleotides read TGTGCCACCCGACAGCGAGGTCGCGGCGGCTATAATGAGCAGTTCTTC.

This clonotype was seen a few times. V is TRBV18 and J is TRBJ2-1; 8 bases map to TRBD2. The germline V gene has CDR1 KGHSH and CDR2 LQKENI. The CDR3 sequence is 15 residues long. Trimming cost V 3 bases and J 5 bases; bases outside gene matches: 6. CDR3 in amino acids: CASSPTSGGNNEQFF. CDR3 coding DNA: TGTGCCAGCTCACCCACGAGCGGGGGCAACAATGAGCAGTTCTTC.

The table lists this clonotype with a few counts. V usage is TRBV20-1 and J usage is TRBJ2-3; tentative D call: TRBD2 (5 bases). V dropped 0 bases and J dropped 0 bases, with 13 bases sitting between them. CDR3 length: 16 residues. Germline V lookup: CDR1 DFQATT, CDR2 SNEGSKA (reference sequence). Here the CDR3 DNA reads TGCAGTGCTAGAGATATGAGGGCAGTTAGCACAGATACGCAGTATTTT. Its translation is CSARDMRAVSTDTQYF.

This clonotype has a single count. A clone one base away is much larger, so this may be a read error. The CDR3, as DNA: TGCAGCGTTGACAAGACTAGCGGTTACGATGAGCAGTTCTTC. It encodes CSVDKTSGYDEQFF. This chain joins TRBV29-1 and TRBJ2-1, with 9 positions matching TRBD2. V dropped 3 bases and J dropped 8; count of bases not matched to a gene: 8. The CDR3 is 14 residues long. Germline CDR1 reads SQVTM; CDR2 reads ANQGSEA.

CDR3 loop: CASRGGGYGYTF. CDR3 DNA sequence: TGCGCCAGCAGAGGAGGGGGCTATGGCTACACCTTC. This sequence joins TRBV4-1 and TRBJ1-2; D may be TRBD1 (6 bases). V dropped 6 bases and J dropped 4 bases, with 9 bases sitting between them. The germline gives CDR1 MGHRA, CDR2 YSYEKL. This CDR3 is 12 amino acids long.

This clonotype was observed a few times. As DNA, the CDR3 is TGTGCCAGCAGTTTGGGGTCGGGAGGGATTTACTACAATGAGCAGTTCTTC. Its translation is CASSLGSGGIYYNEQFF. V is TRBV12-3 or TRBV12-4 and J is TRBJ2-1, with 8 positions matching TRBD2. The CDR3 sequence is 17 residues long. V dropped 3 bases and J dropped 3; count of bases not matched to a gene: 10.

The chain carries TRBV7-8 and TRBJ2-3; D uncertain. This CDR3 is built from 13 residues. CDR1 and CDR2 from the germline V gene are SGHVS and FQNEAQ. Trimming cost V 3 bases and J 3 bases, with 7 bases left between them. The CDR3 DNA reads as TGTGCCAGCAGCTTTATCGGTACAGATACGCAGTATTTT. Its protein product is CASSFIGTDTQYF.

The CDR3: CASSDSGEIQTQYF. For the CDR3, the DNA is TGTGCCAGCAGTGACTCAGGGGAAATCCAGACCCAGTACTTC. V gene TRBV25-1 combines with J gene TRBJ2-5, with TRBD1 as a possible D gene (6 bases). CDR1 and CDR2 from the germline V gene are MGHDK and SYGVNS. With 3 bases removed from V and 6 bases from J, the gap between germline ends came to 14 bases. The CDR3 loop spans 14 amino acids.

This clonotype was observed many times. The chain is built from TRBV29-1 and TRBJ2-7; D call uncertain. This CDR3 has 12 residues. The V end lost 2 bases, the J end lost 0 bases, and 5 bases lay between the germline ends. The germline CDR1 and CDR2 sequences are SQVTM and ANQGSEA. CDR3 protein: CSVEFNSYEQYF. Written as DNA, the CDR3 is TGCAGCGTTGAATTCAACTCCTACGAGCAGTACTTC.

V usage is TRBV12-3 or TRBV12-4 and J usage is TRBJ2-7; D call uncertain. The CDR3 runs 13 residues. V lost 5 bases and J lost 0, with 8 bases in between. CDR3 protein: CASSPILSYEQYF. The CDR3 region has the DNA TGTGCCAGCAGTCCGATCCTCTCCTACGAGCAGTACTTC.

The sample holds a few counts of this clonotype. V and J are TRBV29-1 and TRBJ2-7; D call uncertain. This CDR3 is 11 amino acids long. Germline V gene sequence: CDR1 SQVTM, CDR2 ANQGSEA. The V end lost 5 bases, the J end lost 2 bases, and 7 bases lay between the germline ends. For the CDR3, the DNA is TGCAGCGTTTCTGATACCTACGAGCAGTACTTC. The encoded protein is CSVSDTYEQYF.

The rearrangement uses TRBV7-9 and TRBJ2-5; 8 bases agree with TRBD1. Germline V gives CDR1 SEHNR, CDR2 FQNEAQ (reference sequence). The junction had 5 bases not matched to a gene; V was cut back by 1 base and J by 4 bases. The CDR3 runs to 15 residues. The CDR3 DNA reads as TGTGCCAGCAGCTTAGGTCAAACAGGGGGAGAGACCCAGTACTTC. Protein: CASSLGQTGGETQYF. Variable domain in full (rest from reference TRBV7-9 and TRBJ2-5): DTGVSQNPRHKITKRGQNVTFRCDPISEHNRLYWYRQTLGQGPEFLTYFQNEAQLEKSRLLSDRFSAERPKGSFSTLEIQRTEQGDSAMYLCASSLGQTGGETQYFGPGTRLLVL.